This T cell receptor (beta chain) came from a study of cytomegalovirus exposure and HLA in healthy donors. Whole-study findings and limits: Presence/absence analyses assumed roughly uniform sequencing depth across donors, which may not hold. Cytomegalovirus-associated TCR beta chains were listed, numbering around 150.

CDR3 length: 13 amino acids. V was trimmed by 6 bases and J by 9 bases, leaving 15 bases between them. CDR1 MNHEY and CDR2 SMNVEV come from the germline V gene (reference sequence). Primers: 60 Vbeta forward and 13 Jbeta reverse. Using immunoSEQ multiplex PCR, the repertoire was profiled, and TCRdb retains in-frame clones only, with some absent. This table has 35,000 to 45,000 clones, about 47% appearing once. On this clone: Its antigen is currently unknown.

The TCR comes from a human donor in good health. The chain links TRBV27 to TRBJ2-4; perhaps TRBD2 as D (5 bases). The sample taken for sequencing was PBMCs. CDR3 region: CASRGEVRGIQYF. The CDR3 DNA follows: TGTGCCAGCAGGGGAGAGGTCCGGGGCATTCAGTACTTC.